This T cell receptor beta chain stems from a study of molecular identifiers for immune sequencing clone quantification. Previously described methods and listed TCR primers were employed for the bulk TCR libraries. TCRdb fed the PCR reads into MiXCR, producing one record per CDR3 protein. The sample lists about 510,000 distinct CDR3 sequences, roughly 23% occurring once. Germline CDR1 reads SEHNR; CDR2 reads FQNEAQ (reference sequence). The CDR3 has 14 amino acids. Trimming at V came to 3 bases and at J to 3 bases, leaving 4 bases not matched to a gene. This clonotype was picked up many times. The antigen remains unidentified. The study's findings and limits: The study found clones above 20 RNA copies held over 98% of effector molecules and under 1% in naive cells.

The TCR originated in a human donor in good health. Some libraries in this study had Jurkat cell RNA spiked in. The V gene is TRBV7-9, the J gene TRBJ2-5; TRBD1 matches 7 bases. The sample comprised naive CD8+ T cells from blood, with Jurkat cell RNA spiked in. Regarding subset: FACS-sorted CD8+CD4-CCR7+CD45RA+ naive T cells. The CDR3: CASSLVQGEETQYF. The CDR3 DNA reads as TGTGCCAGCAGCTTGGTCCAGGGGGAAGAGACCCAGTACTTC.